This T cell receptor (beta chain) was found in a study of chemoradiotherapy in HPV16-positive cancers. Overall study: Candidate HPV-specific clones and shared TCR motifs came from a couple of HPV16-positive patients. General study findings and limits: HPV-responsive T-cell expansion during chemoradiotherapy was linked to improved recurrence-free survival in HPV16-positive patients. Candidate HPV-specific clones and E7-related TCR motifs grew in tumor during treatment.

CDR3 length: 13 amino acids. Germline V gene sequence: CDR1 SQVTM, CDR2 ANQGSEA. After removal of 6 bases from V and 0 bases from J, the junction contained 3 bases not matched to a gene. This table comes from immunoSEQ multiplex PCR, and its TCRdb copy is limited to in-frame clones, with some not included. The sample has under 85,000 clones; almost 90% are singletons. Over chemoradiotherapy, repertoires were sampled more than once. This clone was found once. Its antigen is not known. Sequencing was performed on blood, taken from a patient who underwent chemoradiotherapy. The chain recombines TRBV29-1 with TRBJ2-3, with 7 bases fitting TRBD2. The origin of this receptor is a human donor with HPV-associated anogenital cancer. The CDR3 reads CSVRGVSTDTQYF. The CDR3 bases are TGCAGCGTCCGGGGGGTGAGCACAGATACGCAGTATTTT.